The entry below describes one T cell receptor beta chain. As yet, its antigen is unknown. This specimen comes from a study of T cell repertoires in cytomegalovirus infection. As for the study in general: Epitope selection comprised recently identified HLA-C-restricted CMV epitopes and well-studied HLA-B-restricted CMV epitopes. In public TCR beta signatures, there were indications of both CMV infection and matching HLA type. Study-wide results and caveats: CMV-specific HLA-C-restricted TCR beta clonotypes dominated the ex vivo response. Summed public TCR beta family frequency identified CMV carriers bearing the relevant HLA.

MiXCR was run by TCRdb on the reads, yielding one entry per CDR3 protein. This sample has 140,000 to 150,000 distinct CDR3 sequences, with over 30% found just once. This sequence originates from a human donor in good health (CMV status not recorded). Some clones in this sample may be carry-over from other donors' samples. The sequenced sample was CD8+ T cells from cultured PBMCs, obtained from culture after CMV antigen stimulation.

As DNA, the CDR3 is TGTGCCAGCAGTCCAGGGATGGGAAACAATCAGCCCCAGCATTTT. Its protein is CASSPGMGNNQPQHF. This chain connects TRBV12-3 or TRBV12-4 to TRBJ1-5, with TRBD1 as a possible D gene (5 bases). This CDR3 has 15 amino acids. Deletions cut 5 bases from V and 3 bases from J, with 14 bases between.